The 14 T cell receptor beta chains reported below all come from one sample, sequenced in a study of shared clonotypes between healthy human individuals. Method: immunoSEQ multiplex PCR; TCRdb's copy keeps in-frame clones and lacks some. Among about 600,000 clones listed, almost 97% were seen once. Sequencing was carried out using naive CD4+ T cells sorted from blood. Subset: CD45RA+ positively selected. These receptors all stem from a woman younger than 45 in good health.

This clone appeared a single time. The chain carries TRBV27 and TRBJ2-7; 9 nucleotides match TRBD1. The CDR3 runs to 15 residues. The V and J ends lost 6 bases and 3 bases, in that order; junction bases with no gene match: 9. The V gene's germline CDR1 is MNHEY and CDR2 SMNVEV (reference sequence). The CDR3 region has the DNA TGTGCCAGCAGCTTCAACAGGGGGCGAGACTACGAGCAGTACTTC. The encoded protein is CASSFNRGRDYEQYF.

Comment on this clone: Distinct nucleotide sequences in the sample also encode this CDR3. The chain joins TRBV28 to TRBJ2-7; weak D call: TRBD2 (6 bases). Germline V gives CDR1 MDHEN, CDR2 SYDVKM. The CDR3 has 14 residues. V lost 2 bases to trimming and J lost 0 bases, with 8 bases between them. As DNA, the CDR3 is TGTGCCAGCAGTTTACCCGGGAGCTCCTACGAGCAGTACTTC. Its protein product is CASSLPGSSYEQYF.

V is TRBV4-2 and J is TRBJ2-7; the match to TRBD2 covers 8 bases. With 0 bases clipped from V and 3 bases from J, the junction kept 10 bases outside the gene matches. Germline CDR1 LGHNA, CDR2 YNFKEQ. This CDR3 comprises 17 residues. CDR3 region: CASSQEVRAGVIYEQYF. CDR3 bases: TGTGCCAGCAGCCAAGAAGTGCGAGCGGGAGTGATCTACGAGCAGTACTTC.

In its sample, this clone was seen once. The gene calls are TRBV7-2 and TRBJ2-2, with 7 positions matching TRBD1. The junction had 2 bases not matched to a gene; V was cut back by 4 bases and J by 0 bases. CDR1 is SGHTA and CDR2 is FQGNSA in the germline V gene. This CDR3 is built from 15 residues. In DNA form, the CDR3 reads TGTGCCAGCAGCTCGCAGGGGGCGAACACCGGGGAGCTGTTTTTT. Its translation is CASSSQGANTGELFF.

The V gene is TRBV28, the J gene TRBJ2-3; 10 bases agree with TRBD1. Losses at the gene ends were 6 bases for V and 1 base for J; bases not matched to a gene: 4. This CDR3 is 15 amino acids long. Germline loops: CDR1 MDHEN, CDR2 SYDVKM. CDR3 DNA sequence: TGTGCCAGCAGCTTCGGGACAGGGGGCACAGATACGCAGTATTTT. Translation: CASSFGTGGTDTQYF. The variable domain in full, with the rest retrieved from reference TRBV28 and TRBJ2-3, is DVKVTQSSRYLVKRTGEKVFLECVQDMDHENMFWYRQDPGLGLRLIYFSYDVKMKEKGDIPEGYSVSREKKERFSLILESASTNQTSMYLCASSFGTGGTDTQYFGPGTRLTVL.

The CDR3 loop is CASSAAGGGGRADEQYF. The CDR3 region has the DNA TGTGCCAGCAGCGCCGCGGGGGGAGGCGGGAGAGCCGACGAGCAGTACTTC. The chain has TRBV7-8 and TRBJ2-7; 8 bases fit TRBD2. V shed 5 bases, J shed 5 bases, and the junction held 17 bases outside the gene matches. Germline-derived CDR1 and CDR2 are SGHVS and FQNEAQ. The CDR3 extends over 17 amino acids.

The V gene is TRBV7-3, the J gene TRBJ2-3; no clear D gene. The CDR3 sequence is 14 residues long. Trimming took 5 bases from V and 4 from J, leaving 13 bases between them. Germline V lookup: CDR1 SGHTA, CDR2 FQGTGA. The CDR3 loop reads CASSTSLVSDTQYF. In nucleotides, the CDR3 is TGTGCCAGCAGCACTTCTTTGGTTTCAGATACGCAGTATTTT.

The chain combines TRBV19 with TRBJ2-7; 8 bases agree with TRBD2. The CDR3 extends over 15 amino acids. After removal of 3 bases from V and 4 bases from J, the junction contained 8 bases not matched to a gene. Germline loops: CDR1 LNHDA, CDR2 SQIVND (reference sequence). CDR3 DNA sequence: TGTGCCAGTAGTATCCCGAGCGGGAGTTCGTACGAGCAGTACTTC. This translates into CASSIPSGSSYEQYF.

The rearrangement links TRBV6-5 to TRBJ2-5; TRBD2 matches at 7 bases. The trim removed 5 bases at V and 2 bases at J, leaving 8 bases unmatched. This CDR3 is 15 amino acids long. CDR1 MNHEY and CDR2 SVGAGI come from the germline V gene. Here the CDR3 reads CASSVSGELQETQYF. The CDR3 bases are TGTGCCAGCAGTGTGAGCGGGGAATTACAAGAGACCCAGTACTTC.

This rearrangement joins TRBV19 to TRBJ2-3, with D perhaps TRBD1 (5 bases). Trimming took 1 base from V and 1 from J, leaving 9 bases between them. This CDR3 contains 15 residues. CDR1 and CDR2 (germline): LNHDA, SQIVND (reference sequence). The CDR3 DNA follows: TGTGCCAGTAGTATAGCAGGGCTGGGCACAGATACGCAGTATTTT. Its protein is CASSIAGLGTDTQYF. Full variable domain (missing parts from reference TRBV19 and TRBJ2-3): DGGITQSPKYLFRKEGQNVTLSCEQNLNHDAMYWYRQDPGQGLRLIYYSQIVNDFQKGDIAEGYSVSREKKESFPLTVTSAQKNPTAFYLCASSIAGLGTDTQYFGPGTRLTVL.

V and J are TRBV28 and TRBJ2-7, with TRBD2 as a possible D gene (5 bases). The V end lost 11 bases, the J end lost 3 bases, and 23 bases lay between the germline ends. The CDR3 has 15 residues. Germline V gives CDR1 MDHEN, CDR2 SYDVKM. The CDR3 nucleotides read TGTGCCGCCTCCCCCTCAGCGGTCCCCCTCTACGAGCAGTACTTC. Residues: CAASPSAVPLYEQYF.

Points on this clone: The identical CDR3 is also encoded by other nucleotide sequences in the sample. The chain carries TRBV5-1 and TRBJ2-1; 14 bases line up with TRBD2. The J segment lost 7 bases and the V segment lost 6 bases, leaving 3 bases of the junction unmatched. CDR3 length equals 14 residues. Looked up from germline, CDR1 is SGHRS and CDR2 is YFSETQ. The CDR3 loop reads CASTGTSGSNEQFF. In nucleotides, the CDR3 is TGCGCCAGCACTGGGACTAGCGGGAGTAATGAGCAGTTCTTC.

Comments on this clone: Other nucleotide sequences in the sample specify the same CDR3. The V and J genes are TRBV11-2 and TRBJ2-3; 11 bases are shared with TRBD2. The CDR3 contains 16 residues. The germline V gene encodes CDR1 SGHAT and CDR2 FQNNGV. The trim removed 5 bases at V and 0 bases at J, leaving 4 bases unmatched. DNA of the CDR3: TGTGCCAGCAGCCTCGTAGCGGGAGGGAGCACAGATACGCAGTATTTT. Its translation is CASSLVAGGSTDTQYF.

V usage is TRBV7-6 and J usage is TRBJ2-1; 9 bases agree with TRBD1. This CDR3 contains 21 residues. Germline CDR1 is SGHVS and CDR2 is FNYEAQ. V trimming: 3 bases; J trimming: 4 bases; junction bases outside the gene matches: 22. DNA of the CDR3: TGTGCCAGCAGCTTCCTCCCGGGAGGAGGGACAGGGATCGCTGGGTACAATGAGCAGTTCTTC. Its protein is CASSFLPGGGTGIAGYNEQFF.